This entry concerns a single TCR beta chain. Its target is not known. Relative to the germline gene, one junction end is altered; a read error may explain this. The sample comes from a study of blood T cells in healthy people across ages. General study points: Without sorted subsets, naive and antigen-experienced compartments could not be conclusively compared. Among long-lived donors, naive CD4+ cells were more numerous and diversity higher than in aged donors. Higher naive T cell percentage went strongly together with higher TCR beta diversity.

Then a second PCR, running roughly 7 to 11 cycles, was carried out with a sample-barcoded 5' primer and a J-beta primer mix. TCRdb independently ran MiXCR on the 5' RACE reads; one entry per CDR3 protein. Of 1.2 million to 1.5 million distinct CDR3 sequences listed, roughly 45% were seen once; the top ten hold roughly 7.9%. Peripheral blood samples of 9 to 10 milliliters were drawn from each donor. The TCR originated in a woman aged 18-29 years in good health. The sample comprised blood.

CDR3 DNA: TGTACCAGCAGTCTTCTAGGAGGGGGGCCGAGCACAGATACGCAGTATTTT. Translated: CTSSLLGGGPSTDTQYF. This rearrangement joins TRBV28 to TRBJ2-3; perhaps D is TRBD1 or TRBD2 (6 bases each). The CDR3 is 17 residues long. Germline CDR1 reads MDHEN; CDR2 reads SYDVKM.